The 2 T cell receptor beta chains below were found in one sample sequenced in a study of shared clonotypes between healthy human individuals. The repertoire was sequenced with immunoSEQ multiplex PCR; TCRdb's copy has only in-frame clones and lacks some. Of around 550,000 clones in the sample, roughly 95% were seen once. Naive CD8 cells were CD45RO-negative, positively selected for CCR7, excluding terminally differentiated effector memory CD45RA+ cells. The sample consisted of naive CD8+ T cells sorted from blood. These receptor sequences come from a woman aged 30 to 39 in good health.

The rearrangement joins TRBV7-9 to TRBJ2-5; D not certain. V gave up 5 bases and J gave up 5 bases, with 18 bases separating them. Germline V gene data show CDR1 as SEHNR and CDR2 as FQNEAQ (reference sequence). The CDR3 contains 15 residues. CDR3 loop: CASSPLASLKETQYF. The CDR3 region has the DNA TGTGCCAGCAGCCCACTTGCTTCCCTCAAGGAGACCCAGTACTTC.

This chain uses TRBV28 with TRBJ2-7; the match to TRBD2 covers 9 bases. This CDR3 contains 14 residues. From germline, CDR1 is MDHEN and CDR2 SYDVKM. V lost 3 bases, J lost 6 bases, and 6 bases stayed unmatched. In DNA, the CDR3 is TGTGCCAGCAGTTTTAGGCTAGCGGGGACCGAGCAGTACTTC. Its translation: CASSFRLAGTEQYF.